Sequencing of this T cell receptor (beta chain) was carried out in a study of CD8+CD57+ T cells in acquired aplastic anemia. Findings of the study overall: It was found that under 30 CD8+ CDR3 sequences were shared between patients and controls.

Genomic DNA acted as the template from which TCR beta VDJ combination and CDR3 sequence profiling were carried out. MiXCR was run by TCRdb on the reads, yielding one entry per CDR3 protein. Of 400,000 to 600,000 distinct CDR3 sequences listed, less than 35% were seen once; the top ten hold 0.75% to 0.95%. V was shortened by 4 bases and J by 2 bases, with 16 bases between the two germline ends. There are 16 residues in the CDR3. Looked up from germline, CDR1 is LGHNA and CDR2 is YSLEER. With regard to this clonotype: Antigen unknown.

By flow cytometry, patients selected for sequencing had shown an expansion of CD8+CD57+ cells. Sample: sorted CD4+, CD8+, or CD8+CD57+ T cells (not recorded which) from PBMCs. V gene TRBV4-3 combines with J gene TRBJ2-3; D may match TRBD1 or TRBD2 (6 bases each). This clonotype was sampled from a human donor with aplastic anemia. CDR3: CASSLKGGAPTDTQYF. CDR3 DNA: TGCGCCAGCAGCCTTAAGGGGGGAGCGCCCACAGATACGCAGTATTTT.